These 32 T cell receptor beta chains were all obtained from the same sample, sequenced in a study of blood T cell repertoires in COVID-19. This table comes from immunoSEQ multiplex PCR, and its TCRdb copy is limited to in-frame clones, with some not included. The sample lists 240,000 or so clones, 86% occurring once. The sample consisted of peripheral blood. The receptors shown here come from a man aged 55 to 70 with acute or convalescent COVID-19.

V gene TRBV19 combines with J gene TRBJ2-5, with D possibly being TRBD2 (6 bases). CDR1 is LNHDA and CDR2 is SQIVND in the germline V gene (reference sequence). The CDR3 spans 14 residues. V was pared by 5 bases and J by 4 bases, with 14 bases between. The CDR3 DNA reads TGTGCCAGTAGTCCGGGACCGGGGGTAGAGACCCAGTACTTC. Protein: CASSPGPGVETQYF.

This clone has a single count. This chain connects TRBV11-2 to TRBJ1-1; D ambiguous. This CDR3 region has 13 residues. Germline V CDR1 and CDR2: SGHAT, FQNNGV. V lost 4 bases to trimming and J lost 9 bases, with 15 bases between them. The CDR3 is CASSSPLSLQAFF. Here the CDR3 DNA reads TGTGCCAGCAGCTCTCCCTTGAGTTTGCAAGCTTTCTTT.

The chain employs TRBV5-1 and TRBJ2-7; no reliable D call. Per the germline V gene, CDR1 is SGHRS and CDR2 is YFSETQ. V lost 0 bases, J lost 6 bases, and 7 bases lay in between. There are 12 residues in the CDR3. DNA of the CDR3: TGCGCCAGCAGCTTGGTGGGCTCCGAGCAGTACTTC. Amino acid sequence: CASSLVGSEQYF.

V is TRBV7-3 and J is TRBJ1-1; D not certain. Germline V gene lookup returns CDR1 SGHTA and CDR2 FQGTGA. V lost 5 bases, J lost 3 bases, and 16 bases lay in between. There are 15 residues in the CDR3. Here the CDR3 reads CASSNGPLGDTEAFF. The CDR3 DNA is TGTGCCAGCAGCAACGGACCCCTCGGGGACACTGAAGCTTTCTTT.

The CDR3 sequence is CAWSGQKETQYF. The CDR3 DNA follows: TGTGCCTGGAGTGGGCAGAAAGAGACCCAGTACTTC. The chain employs TRBV30 and TRBJ2-5; D is undetermined. Trimming took off 1 base at V and 3 bases at J, with 6 bases between the two ends. The CDR3 spans 12 residues. Per germline, CDR1 GTSNPN and CDR2 SVGIG (reference sequence).

This chain connects TRBV5-8 to TRBJ2-4; a weak D match, TRBD2 (6 bases). The CDR3 extends over 14 amino acids. Germline loops: CDR1 SGHTS, CDR2 YDEGEE. V lost 2 bases and J 5 bases, leaving 11 bases between the germline ends. This CDR3 is CASSFGGLQNIQYF. As DNA, the CDR3 is TGTGCCAGCAGCTTCGGAGGGTTGCAAAACATTCAGTACTTC. Combining the CDR3 with reference TRBV5-8 and TRBJ2-4 gives the whole variable domain EAGVTQSPTHLIKTRGQQATLRCSPISGHTSVYWYQQALGLGLQFLLWYDEGEERNRGNFPPRFSGRQFPNYSSELNVNALELEDSALYLCASSFGGLQNIQYFGAGTRLSVL.

The chain couples TRBV19 to TRBJ2-6; 7 positions match TRBD1. V shed 0 bases and J 0 bases; nucleotides not matched to a gene: 8. CDR1 and CDR2 from the germline V gene are LNHDA and SQIVND (reference sequence). The CDR3 totals 19 residues. The CDR3 DNA is TGTGCCAGTAGTATAGATCTATGGGCAGGGGGCTCTGGGGCCAACGTCCTGACTTTC. This sequence encodes CASSIDLWAGGSGANVLTF.

V usage is TRBV6-5 and J usage is TRBJ2-1; TRBD2 matches at 7 bases. The CDR3 is made up of 15 amino acids. Germline assignment: CDR1 MNHEY and CDR2 SVGAGI. Trimming at V came to 2 bases and at J to 6 bases, leaving 7 bases not matched to a gene. The CDR3 coding sequence is TGTGCCAGCAGTTACCAAGCGGGGCGAAGCAATGAGCAGTTCTTC. Amino acids: CASSYQAGRSNEQFF.

The chain employs TRBV7-8 and TRBJ2-3; 13 nucleotides match TRBD2. The CDR3 runs 20 residues. The germline gives CDR1 SGHVS, CDR2 FQNEAQ. The junction had 16 bases not matched to a gene; V was cut back by 5 bases and J by 2 bases. Here the CDR3 DNA reads TGTGCCAGCAGCCCGTCCACGGGGACTAGCGGGATGCCGTCCACAGATACGCAGTATTTT. Protein product: CASSPSTGTSGMPSTDTQYF.

This chain connects TRBV7-2 to TRBJ1-3, with TRBD1 as a possible D gene (5 bases). This CDR3 comprises 17 residues. The germline gives CDR1 SGHTA, CDR2 FQGNSA. Between the trimmed V and J ends, which lost 2 bases and 3 bases, there was a span of 17 bases. The CDR3 DNA is TGTGCCAGCAGCTTAAGAGGAGGGACCGGTTATGGAAACACCATATATTTT. It is translated as CASSLRGGTGYGNTIYF.

This chain joins TRBV7-2 and TRBJ2-7; 10 bases align to TRBD1. Germline-derived CDR1 and CDR2 are SGHTA and FQGNSA. The CDR3 is 13 residues long. The V segment lost 8 bases and the J segment 4 bases; nucleotides outside the gene matches: 5. As DNA, the CDR3 is TGTGCCAGCCTTACGGGACAGGGGTACGAGCAGTACTTC. Translation: CASLTGQGYEQYF.

The CDR3: CASSPYGRSTDTQYF. In DNA form, the CDR3 reads TGTGCCAGCAGCCCCTATGGGAGGTCCACAGATACGCAGTATTTT. This rearrangement joins TRBV6-5 to TRBJ2-3; a possible D gene is TRBD2 (6 bases). Germline values: CDR1 MNHEY, CDR2 SVGAGI. Trimming cost V 6 bases and J 2 bases, with 15 bases left between them. The CDR3 runs 15 residues.

A few counts support this clone. The chain combines TRBV5-1 with TRBJ2-1; tentative D call: TRBD1 (5 bases). The CDR3 is made up of 15 amino acids. Trimming removed 0 bases at V and 5 bases at J, with 12 bases between. Germline-derived CDR1 and CDR2 are SGHRS and YFSETQ. CDR3 DNA sequence: TGCGCCAGCAGCTTGGTGGAGACAGAAAACAATGAGCAGTTCTTC. Its protein product is CASSLVETENNEQFF.

The V and J genes are TRBV28 and TRBJ1-5; a weak D match, TRBD1 (6 bases). The V end was cut by 6 bases, the J end by 5 bases, with 17 bases between. The CDR3 length is 15 residues. Germline lookup yields CDR1 MDHEN and CDR2 SYDVKM. The CDR3 DNA is TGTGCCAGCAGCATACCACAGGGTCGGGATCAGCCCCAGCATTTT. This encodes CASSIPQGRDQPQHF.

CDR3 bases: TGTGCCAGCAGTTTCGTTCAACTTAGCAATCAGCCCCAGCATTTT. As protein: CASSFVQLSNQPQHF. The chain recombines TRBV28 with TRBJ1-5; D unclear. The CDR3 extends over 15 amino acids. CDR1 MDHEN and CDR2 SYDVKM come from the germline V gene. V gave up 3 bases and J gave up 0 bases, with 9 bases separating them.

This chain uses TRBV6-2 or TRBV6-3 with TRBJ2-6; 11 positions agree with TRBD1. Germline CDR1 MNHEY, CDR2 SVGEGT. The CDR3 is made up of 17 amino acids. The ends lost 2 bases at V and 2 bases at J; junction bases unmatched: 2. The DNA for the CDR3 is TGTGCCAGCAGTTACAGGGGACAGGGGGCTGGGGCCAACGTCCTGACTTTC. Its translation: CASSYRGQGAGANVLTF.

This clone came up a few times. This rearrangement joins TRBV5-6 to TRBJ1-6; 7 bases line up with TRBD1. This CDR3 contains 15 residues. The germline V gene encodes CDR1 SGHDT and CDR2 YYEEEE. Trimming cost V 1 base and J 8 bases; bases outside gene matches: 6. In DNA form, the CDR3 reads TGTGCCAGCAGCTTGAAAGGAACAGGGGATTCACCCCTCCACTTT. It translates to CASSLKGTGDSPLHF.

The genes are TRBV7-9 and TRBJ2-5, with 15 bases matching TRBD2. The CDR3 contains 17 residues. Per the germline V gene, CDR1 is SEHNR and CDR2 is FQNEAQ (reference sequence). V shed 0 bases and J 5 bases; nucleotides not matched to a gene: 4. The CDR3 DNA sequence: TGTGCCAGCAGCTTAGCCGGACTAGCGGGAGGGCAGGAGACCCAGTACTTC. Its translation is CASSLAGLAGGQETQYF.

The chain links TRBV5-6 to TRBJ2-1; D uncertain. Per the germline V gene, CDR1 is SGHDT and CDR2 is YYEEEE. Trimming took 3 bases from V and 0 from J, leaving 16 bases between them. This CDR3 is built from 17 residues. In nucleotides, the CDR3 is TGTGCCAGCAGCTCCCAGGATGGGTTGAGCTCCTACAATGAGCAGTTCTTC. It specifies CASSSQDGLSSYNEQFF.

This sequence joins TRBV10-3 and TRBJ1-5; 7 nucleotides line up with TRBD1. Germline V gene lookup returns CDR1 ENHRY and CDR2 SYGVKD. V lost 2 bases to trimming and J lost 10 bases; unmatched junction nucleotides: 5. The CDR3 extends over 13 amino acids. This chain's CDR3 is CAISEGTEEPQHF. CDR3 sequence (DNA): TGTGCCATCAGTGAGGGGACAGAGGAACCCCAGCATTTT.

A remark on this clone: Other DNA sequences from this sample encode an identical CDR3 as well. The J gene is TRBJ2-1, the V gene TRBV7-9, with no clear D. Trimming shortened V by 5 bases and J by 7 bases, and 9 bases separated the two germline ends. CDR3 length: 12 amino acids. CDR1 and CDR2 from the germline V gene are SEHNR and FQNEAQ (reference sequence). The CDR3 loop is CASSPPGNEQFF. The CDR3 DNA follows: TGTGCCAGCAGCCCGCCCGGGAATGAGCAGTTCTTC. The full variable domain, its missing parts supplied by reference TRBV7-9 and TRBJ2-1, is DTGVSQNPRHKITKRGQNVTFRCDPISEHNRLYWYRQTLGQGPEFLTYFQNEAQLEKSRLLSDRFSAERPKGSFSTLEIQRTEQGDSAMYLCASSPPGNEQFFGPGTRLTVL.

This clone occurred once. The chain combines TRBV10-3 with TRBJ1-6; 10 nucleotides align to TRBD1. The CDR3 extends over 17 amino acids. Germline V gives CDR1 ENHRY, CDR2 SYGVKD. V was clipped by 4 bases and J by 10 bases; unmatched bases: 13. This chain's CDR3 is CAISGGRQGATWSPLHF. In DNA form, the CDR3 reads TGTGCCATCAGTGGGGGGCGACAGGGGGCGACCTGGTCACCCCTCCACTTT.

The chain recombines TRBV3-1 (or the pseudogene TRBV3-2) with TRBJ2-4; the D gene is possibly TRBD1 (5 bases). The CDR3 length is 17 residues. CDR1 is LGHDT and CDR2 is YNNKEL in the germline V gene (reference sequence). V was trimmed by 0 bases and J by 0 bases, leaving 12 bases between them. This chain's CDR3 is CASSQDQGILAKNIQYF. The CDR3 DNA is TGTGCCAGCAGCCAAGATCAGGGCATTCTAGCCAAAAACATTCAGTACTTC.

The chain is built from TRBV6-5 and TRBJ1-2; TRBD1 is a possible D gene (5 bases). This CDR3 contains 14 residues. Trimming cost V 6 bases and J 4 bases, with 15 bases left between them. The germline CDR1 and CDR2 sequences are MNHEY and SVGAGI. Here the CDR3 DNA reads TGTGCCAGCAGAGATTCAGGGAATAGCTATGGCTACACCTTC. Its protein is CASRDSGNSYGYTF.

The V and J genes are TRBV2 and TRBJ2-1; 10 positions agree with TRBD2. The germline V gene has CDR1 SNHLY and CDR2 FYNNEI. The CDR3 is 17 amino acids. Unmatched junction bases numbered 15, after V lost 3 bases and J lost 10 bases. The CDR3 DNA reads TGTGCCAGCAGTGACGGAGGGGGGGCTAGCGGGAGATTCGAGCAGTTCTTC. This codes for CASSDGGGASGRFEQFF.

This rearrangement joins TRBV27 to TRBJ1-2; 7 bases agree with TRBD1. CDR1 MNHEY and CDR2 SMNVEV come from the germline V gene (reference sequence). V dropped 6 bases and J dropped 7; count of bases not matched to a gene: 8. The CDR3 spans 13 residues. In DNA form, the CDR3 reads TGTGCCAGCAGACTACAGGGGAAAGGTGGCTACACCTTC. As protein: CASRLQGKGGYTF.

The chain is built from TRBV6-6 and TRBJ1-4; D is possibly TRBD1 (5 bases). V lost 10 bases, J lost 3 bases, and 9 bases lay in between. This CDR3 is 12 amino acids long. Per the germline V gene, CDR1 is MNHNY and CDR2 is SVGAGI (reference sequence). The CDR3 spells CATGGSNEKLFF. The CDR3 region has the DNA TGTGCCACCGGGGGATCTAATGAAAAACTGTTTTTT.

Here the CDR3 DNA reads TGTGCCAGCAGTTTGAGCGGGGGGTATGGCTACACCTTC. Amino acids: CASSLSGGYGYTF. This rearrangement joins TRBV28 to TRBJ1-2, with a possible D match to TRBD1 (5 bases). The CDR3 contains 13 residues. Per germline, CDR1 MDHEN and CDR2 SYDVKM. V lost 3 bases to trimming and J lost 5 bases, with 10 bases between them.

This clone was recorded only once. The chain links TRBV5-1 to TRBJ2-7; 9 bases match TRBD2. Germline V CDR1 and CDR2: SGHRS, YFSETQ. The length of the CDR3 is 15 residues. The ends lost 4 bases at V and 6 bases at J; junction bases unmatched: 11. The CDR3 region is CASSPGTSLSSEQYF. The CDR3 coding sequence is TGCGCCAGCAGCCCCGGGACTAGCTTAAGCTCCGAGCAGTACTTC.

The chain recombines TRBV19 with TRBJ1-2, with D tentatively TRBD1 (6 bases). Germline lookup yields CDR1 LNHDA and CDR2 SQIVND (reference sequence). V was shortened by 6 bases and J by 8 bases, with 19 bases between the two germline ends. The CDR3 totals 14 residues. CDR3 residues: CASRDPGQGAGYTF. The CDR3 nucleotides are TGTGCCAGTAGGGATCCGGGACAAGGAGCCGGCTACACCTTC.

V gene TRBV5-5 combines with J gene TRBJ2-1, with a weak D call TRBD2 (5 bases). Per the germline V gene, CDR1 is SGHKS and CDR2 is YYEKEE (reference sequence). Deletions cut 3 bases from V and 0 bases from J, with 10 bases between. The CDR3 loop spans 15 amino acids. CDR3 sequence: CASSYQRISYNEQFF. For the CDR3, the DNA is TGTGCCAGCAGCTATCAGCGGATCTCCTACAATGAGCAGTTCTTC.

The CDR3 sequence: CASSPLVAAINTIYF. CDR3 nucleotides: TGTGCCAGCAGCCCCCTGGTGGCGGCCATCAACACCATATATTTT. This rearrangement joins TRBV7-8 to TRBJ1-3, with D hard to call. Trimming took off 5 bases at V and 7 bases at J, with 18 bases between the two ends. The CDR3 runs to 15 residues. Germline V lookup: CDR1 SGHVS, CDR2 FQNEAQ.